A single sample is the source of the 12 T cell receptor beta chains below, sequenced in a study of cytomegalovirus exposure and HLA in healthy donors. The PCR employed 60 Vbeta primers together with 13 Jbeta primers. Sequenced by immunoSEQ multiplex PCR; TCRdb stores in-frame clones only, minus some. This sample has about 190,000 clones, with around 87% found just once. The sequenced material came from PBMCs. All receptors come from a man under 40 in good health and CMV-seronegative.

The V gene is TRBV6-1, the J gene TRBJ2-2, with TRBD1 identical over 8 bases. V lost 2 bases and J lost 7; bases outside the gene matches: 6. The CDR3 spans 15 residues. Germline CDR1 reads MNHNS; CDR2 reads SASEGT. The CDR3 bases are TGTGCCAGCAGTGAATCGGCAGGGGGCTTCGGGGAGCTGTTTTTT. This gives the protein CASSESAGGFGELFF.

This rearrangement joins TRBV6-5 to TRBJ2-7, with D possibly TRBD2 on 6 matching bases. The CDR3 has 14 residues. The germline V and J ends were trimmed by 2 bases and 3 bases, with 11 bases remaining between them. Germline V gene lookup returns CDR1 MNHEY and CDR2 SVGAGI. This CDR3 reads CASSYLSGNYEQYF. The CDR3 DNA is TGTGCCAGCAGTTACCTTAGCGGAAACTACGAGCAGTACTTC.

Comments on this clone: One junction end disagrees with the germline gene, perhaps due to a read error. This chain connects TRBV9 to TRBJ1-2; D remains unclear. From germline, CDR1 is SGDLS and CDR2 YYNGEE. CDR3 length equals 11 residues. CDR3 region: CASSARVGYAF. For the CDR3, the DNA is TGTGCCAGCAGCGCGAGGGTTGGCTACGCCTTC.

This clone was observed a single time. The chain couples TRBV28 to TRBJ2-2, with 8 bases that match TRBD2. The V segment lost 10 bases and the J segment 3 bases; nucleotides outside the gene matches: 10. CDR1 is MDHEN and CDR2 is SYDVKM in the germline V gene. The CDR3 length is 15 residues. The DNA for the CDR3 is TGTGCCACCTCTCGGGGGGGCCAGTACACCGGGGAGCTGTTTTTT. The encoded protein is CATSRGGQYTGELFF.

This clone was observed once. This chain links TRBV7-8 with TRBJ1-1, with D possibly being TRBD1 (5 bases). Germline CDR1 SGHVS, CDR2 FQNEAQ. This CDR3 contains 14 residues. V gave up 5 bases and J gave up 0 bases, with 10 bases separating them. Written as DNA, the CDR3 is TGTGCCAGCAGCCTAAGACAGATGAACACTGAAGCTTTCTTT. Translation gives CASSLRQMNTEAFF.

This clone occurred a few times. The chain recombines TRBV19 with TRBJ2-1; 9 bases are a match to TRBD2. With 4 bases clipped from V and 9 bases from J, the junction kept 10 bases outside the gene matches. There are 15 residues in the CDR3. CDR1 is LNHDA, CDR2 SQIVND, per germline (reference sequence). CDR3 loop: CASSRAAGGHREQFF. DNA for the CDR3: TGTGCCAGTAGTAGGGCGGCGGGAGGGCATCGTGAGCAGTTCTTC.

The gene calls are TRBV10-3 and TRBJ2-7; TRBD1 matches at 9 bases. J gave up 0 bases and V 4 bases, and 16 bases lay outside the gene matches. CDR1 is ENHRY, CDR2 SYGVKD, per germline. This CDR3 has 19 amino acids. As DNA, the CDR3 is TGTGCCATCAGTGCTCCCTCCGGGACAGGGAGGGCCAGCTCCTACGAGCAGTACTTC. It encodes CAISAPSGTGRASSYEQYF.

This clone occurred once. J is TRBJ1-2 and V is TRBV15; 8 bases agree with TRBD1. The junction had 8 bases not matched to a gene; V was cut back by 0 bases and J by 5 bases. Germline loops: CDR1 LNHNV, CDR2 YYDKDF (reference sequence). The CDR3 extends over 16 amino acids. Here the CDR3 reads CATSRDGAQGAYGYTF. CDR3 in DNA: TGTGCCACCAGCAGAGACGGAGCGCAGGGGGCGTATGGCTACACCTTC.

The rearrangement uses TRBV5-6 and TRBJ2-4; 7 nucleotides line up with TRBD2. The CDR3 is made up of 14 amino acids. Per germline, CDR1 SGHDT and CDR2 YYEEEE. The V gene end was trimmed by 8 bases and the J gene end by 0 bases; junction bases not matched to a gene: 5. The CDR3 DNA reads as TGTGCCAGTCAGCGGGGCGTAGCCAAAAACATTCAGTACTTC. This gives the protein CASQRGVAKNIQYF.

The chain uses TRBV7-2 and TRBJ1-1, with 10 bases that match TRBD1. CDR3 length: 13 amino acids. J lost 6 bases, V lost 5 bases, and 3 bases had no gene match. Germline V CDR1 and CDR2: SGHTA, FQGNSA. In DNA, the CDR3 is TGTGCCAGCAGCGCCGGGACAGGGGCTGAAGCTTTCTTT. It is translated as CASSAGTGAEAFF. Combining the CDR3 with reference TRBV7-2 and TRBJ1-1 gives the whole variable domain GAGVSQSPSNKVTEKGKDVELRCDPISGHTALYWYRQSLGQGLEFLIYFQGNSAPDKSGLPSDRFSAERTGGSVSTLTIQRTQQEDSAVYLCASSAGTGAEAFFGQGTRLTVV.

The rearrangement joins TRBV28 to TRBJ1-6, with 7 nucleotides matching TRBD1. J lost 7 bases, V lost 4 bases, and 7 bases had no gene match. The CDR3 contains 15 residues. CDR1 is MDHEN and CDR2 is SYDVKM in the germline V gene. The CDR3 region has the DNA TGTGCCAGCAGTTCAAACAGGGGAATGAATTCACCCCTCCACTTT. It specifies CASSSNRGMNSPLHF.

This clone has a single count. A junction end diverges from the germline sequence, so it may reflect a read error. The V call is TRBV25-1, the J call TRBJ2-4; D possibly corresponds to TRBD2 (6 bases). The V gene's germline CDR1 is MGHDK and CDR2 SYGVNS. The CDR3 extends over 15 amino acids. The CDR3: CASSESGRAKNSQYF. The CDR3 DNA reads TGTGCCAGCAGTGAATCCGGGAGAGCCAAAAACAGTCAGTACTTC.